This T cell receptor (beta chain) stems from a study of T cells in localized non-small cell lung cancer. Here immunoSEQ multiplex PCR was the method, and the copy in TCRdb shows in-frame clones only, minus some. The sample lists about 35,000 clones; approximately 90% were seen once. CDR1 is MGHRA and CDR2 is YSYEKL in the germline V gene. The V and J ends lost 4 bases and 4 bases respectively, with 11 bases between them. This CDR3 comprises 14 residues. General observations from the study: Peak T cell clonality was found in uninvolved adjacent lung, exceeding tumor. Among blood samples, higher T cell density accompanied longer overall survival.

This clone occurred once. Its antigen is undetermined. Sequenced here: peripheral blood, sampled before any cancer treatment. The TCR sequence derives from a female donor aged 60 or older with stage I lung adenocarcinoma. J is TRBJ2-1 and V is TRBV4-1; D possibly corresponds to TRBD1 (6 bases). The CDR3 bases are TGCGCCAGCAGCCCCCAGGGGCAGTACAATGAGCAGTTCTTC. Protein product: CASSPQGQYNEQFF.